This is a list of T cell receptor beta chains from one sample in a study of shared clonotypes between healthy human individuals. Profiling relied on immunoSEQ multiplex PCR, and the TCRdb table lists in-frame clones only, not all of them. The sample has around 510,000 clones, roughly 95% seen once. Sequencing was done on a sample of naive CD4+ T cells sorted from blood. The receptors derive from a woman aged 25 to 39 in good health. Each CDR3 is given with its conserved first and last residue. A D gene is named only where the DNA matches it firmly. Clone size is stated in some rows and not others, as once, few, many or a class when expanded.

d_call,j_call,v_call,clone_size,cdr3_aa,cdr3_nt
-,TRBJ1-4,TRBV5-1,-,CASSWTTTNEKLFF,TGCGCCAGCAGCTGGACAACAACTAATGAAAAACTGTTTTTT
TRBD1,TRBJ1-2,TRBV28,-,CASTSYGTGNTF,TGTGCCAGCACCTCATATGGGACAGGGAACACCTTC
TRBD1,TRBJ2-7,TRBV5-4,-,CASSQRQGFVYEQYF,TGTGCCAGCAGCCAAAGACAGGGATTCGTTTACGAGCAGTACTTC
-,TRBJ1-2,TRBV5-5,-,CASSLNEGYGYTF,TGTGCCAGCAGCTTGAACGAGGGCTATGGCTACACCTTC
-,TRBJ2-5,TRBV18,-,CASSYQETQYF,TGTGCCAGCTCTTATCAAGAGACCCAGTACTTC
-,TRBJ2-7,TRBV15,-,CATSRDREYEQYF,TGTGCCACCAGCAGAGATCGTGAGTACGAGCAGTACTTC
-,TRBJ1-1,TRBV11-1,-,CASSSFRGNTEAFF,TGTGCCAGCAGCTCTTTCCGGGGTAATACTGAAGCTTTCTTT
-,TRBJ2-7,TRBV2,-,CASSDLATYEQYF,TGTGCCAGCAGTGATTTGGCCACTTACGAGCAGTACTTC
TRBD2,TRBJ2-5,TRBV28,-,CASSVRLAGLRETQYF,TGTGCCAGCAGTGTCCGACTAGCGGGACTTAGGGAGACCCAGTACTTC
-,TRBJ1-4,TRBV25-1,-,CASSKDRGSFRVNEKLFF,TGTGCCAGCAGTAAGGACAGAGGTTCGTTCAGGGTAAATGAAAAACTGTTTTTT
TRBD2,TRBJ2-2,TRBV5-1,-,CASRPLAGNTGELFF,TGCGCCAGCAGACCTCTAGCGGGGAACACCGGGGAGCTGTTTTTT
TRBD2,TRBJ2-2,TRBV19,-,CASSSGRETGELFF,TGTGCCAGTTCTAGCGGGAGGGAGACCGGGGAGCTGTTTTTT
-,TRBJ2-3,TRBV19,-,CASSIVRGSTDTQYF,TGTGCCAGTAGTATAGTACGGGGTAGCACAGATACGCAGTATTTT
TRBD1,TRBJ2-7,TRBV19,-,CASSIGTGTYEQYF,TGTGCCAGTAGTATTGGGACAGGGACCTACGAGCAGTACTTC
-,TRBJ1-1,TRBV20-1,few,CSARLNTEAFF,TGCAGTGCGAGGTTGAACACTGAAGCTTTCTTT
-,TRBJ1-4,TRBV27,-,CASSLRSAATNEKLFF,TGTGCCAGCAGTTTACGATCGGCTGCAACTAATGAAAAACTGTTTTTT
TRBD1,TRBJ2-7,TRBV5-8,-,CASSSPGQKGYEQYF,TGTGCCAGCAGCTCCCCGGGACAGAAGGGTTACGAGCAGTACTTC
-,TRBJ2-1,TRBV6-1,-,CASILAEAYNEQFF,TGTGCCAGCATTTTAGCGGAAGCCTACAATGAGCAGTTCTTC
-,TRBJ2-5,TRBV5-1,-,CASSLGGSETQYF,TGCGCCAGCAGCTTGGGAGGGTCGGAGACCCAGTACTTC
-,TRBJ2-7,TRBV10-3,-,CAISESGTDFRQYF,TGTGCCATCAGTGAGTCCGGGACTGACTTTAGGCAGTACTTC
-,TRBJ2-7,TRBV2,-,CASLLDWSSYEQYF,TGTGCCAGCTTATTGGACTGGAGCTCCTACGAGCAGTACTTC
-,TRBJ1-1,TRBV5-1,-,CASSFGAEAFF,TGCGCCAGCAGCTTCGGGGCCGAAGCTTTCTTT
TRBD1,TRBJ2-7,TRBV28,-,CASSLDHRGSSYEQYF,TGTGCCAGCAGTTTAGACCACAGGGGAAGCTCCTACGAGCAGTACTTC
TRBD2,TRBJ2-1,TRBV7-9,-,CASSSVGGSKHYNEQFF,TGTGCCAGCAGCTCGGTGGGGGGGTCCAAACATTACAATGAGCAGTTCTTC
-,TRBJ2-3,TRBV11-1,-,CASSIQGAVRGTDTQYF,TGTGCCAGCAGCATCCAGGGCGCGGTCCGTGGTACAGATACGCAGTATTTT
-,TRBJ1-5,TRBV28,-,CASSFSTDQPQHF,TGTGCCAGCAGTTTCTCTACCGATCAGCCCCAGCATTTT
-,TRBJ2-7,TRBV21-1,-,CASSKGTPTYEQYF,TGTGCCAGCAGCAAAGGGACTCCAACCTACGAGCAGTACTTC
-,TRBJ1-3,TRBV6-1,-,CASSDEGSAVGNTIYF,TGTGCCAGCAGTGACGAAGGGTCGGCCGTTGGAAACACCATATATTTT
-,TRBJ1-1,TRBV5-1,-,CASSDPGRENTEAFF,TGCGCCAGCAGCGACCCAGGGAGAGAGAACACTGAAGCTTTCTTT
-,TRBJ1-5,TRBV6-6,-,CASSFKGMSNQPQHF,TGTGCCAGCAGTTTCAAAGGGATGAGCAATCAGCCCCAGCATTTT
-,TRBJ1-1,TRBV6-1,-,CASNPASNTEAFF,TGTGCCAGCAATCCAGCGTCTAACACTGAAGCTTTCTTT
-,TRBJ2-5,TRBV19,-,CASMGGETQYF,TGTGCCAGTATGGGGGGAGAGACCCAGTACTTC
-,TRBJ1-5,TRBV6-5,-,CASSYSIDQPQHF,TGTGCCAGCAGTTACTCGATCGATCAGCCCCAGCATTTT
-,TRBJ1-1,TRBV28,-,CASSLDSEAFF,TGTGCCAGCAGTCTAGACAGTGAAGCTTTCTTT
-,TRBJ1-1,TRBV6-6,-,CASIYGGDTEAFF,TGTGCCAGTATTTACGGGGGTGACACTGAAGCTTTCTTT
TRBD2,TRBJ2-5,TRBV5-4,-,CASSPSPPGGNQETQYF,TGTGCCAGCAGCCCGTCCCCCCCGGGAGGGAACCAAGAGACCCAGTACTTC
TRBD2,TRBJ2-7,TRBV5-1,-,CASSLGGLAGGPGYEQYF,TGCGCCAGCAGCTTGGGGGGACTAGCGGGAGGGCCAGGCTACGAGCAGTACTTC
-,TRBJ1-5,TRBV4-3,-,CASSQDHQISHQPQHF,TGCGCCAGCAGCCAAGATCACCAGATAAGCCATCAGCCCCAGCATTTT
-,TRBJ1-1,TRBV15,-,CATSREGNTEAFF,TGTGCCACCAGCAGAGAGGGGAACACTGAAGCTTTCTTT
TRBD2,TRBJ2-1,TRBV18,-,CASSPPLAGDGEQFF,TGTGCCAGCTCACCACCCCTAGCGGGAGATGGTGAGCAGTTCTTC
TRBD1,TRBJ1-5,TRBV18,-,CASSPTGFPQPQHF,TGTGCCAGCTCACCGACAGGGTTCCCTCAGCCCCAGCATTTT
TRBD1,TRBJ2-7,TRBV7-9,-,CASSDTGTVKDEQYF,TGTGCCAGCAGCGATACCGGGACAGTGAAAGACGAGCAGTACTTC
TRBD1,TRBJ1-3,TRBV5-1,-,CASSEDRASGNTIYF,TGCGCCAGCAGCGAAGACAGGGCCTCTGGAAACACCATATATTTT
-,TRBJ2-7,TRBV5-1,-,CASSLARVGTSSYEQYF,TGCGCCAGCAGCTTGGCCCGGGTCGGGACGAGCTCCTACGAGCAGTACTTC
TRBD2,TRBJ2-7,TRBV5-6,-,CASYPLGGRDEQYF,TGTGCCAGCTACCCCTTGGGCGGGAGAGACGAGCAGTACTTC